This T cell receptor (beta chain) was sequenced in a study of OX40 agonist ivuxolimab in advanced cancers. Regarding the complete study: The costimulatory receptor OX40 (CD134) was targeted by ivuxolimab, a fully human IgG2 agonistic monoclonal antibody. Intravenous ivuxolimab was administered to patients every 2 weeks at six dose levels: 0.01, 0.1, 0.3, 1.5, 3 and 10 mg/kg. Of the roughly 53 patients in dose escalation, approximately 20 had hepatocellular carcinoma, about 15 had melanoma, 9 had renal cell carcinoma and 9 had head and neck cancer. The dose-escalation cohort was about 86% male with a mean age of approximately 59 years, ranging from roughly 20 to 80. Patients were allowed to have had prior anti-PD-1, anti-PD-L1 or anti-CTLA-4 therapy, and approximately 40% of the dose-escalation patients had been treated with checkpoint inhibitors. Three dose-escalation patients achieved partial responses, one with hepatocellular carcinoma and two with cutaneous melanoma. The purpose of peripheral TCRbeta sequencing was to test whether ivuxolimab changed TCR sequence diversity and led to clonal T-cell expansion. The paper reports the monotherapy dose-escalation portion (N of about 47 patients) of the phase I ivuxolimab trial. Beyond this particular receptor, the publication reports: The antigen specificity of the clonally expanded peripheral T cells was not determined. At doses of 0.1 to 3.0 mg/kg, clonal expansion of both CD4+ and CD8+ blood T cells was observed from baseline to week 6. Low levels of normalized T-cell clonal expansion were also seen in some patients who did not respond. After ivuxolimab, more expanded clones were found on average in CD8+ T cells than in CD4+ T cells. In the 0.1-3.0 mg/kg groups, partial responders had among the lowest normalized peripheral clonal expansion, particularly in CD8+ T cells.

Genomic DNA was isolated from the sorted cells so that the TCRbeta CDR3 region could be sequenced. TCRbeta CDR3 regions were sequenced using the immunoSEQ Assay. Imported from immuneACCESS, the table was reduced by TCRdb to in-frame sequences with V and J called. These copies leave out some clones; in studies compared against another copy, an unresolved V gene accounts for under half, and the cause of the remainder is not known. The sample yields 45,000 or so clones; roughly 93% were counted once. The leading ten clones occupy around a fifth of the sample. V has 7 bases trimmed and J has 2 bases trimmed; junction bases matching no gene number 12. Spanning cysteine to phenylalanine, the CDR3 consists of 17 amino acids. Only the CDR3 portion is preserved as DNA: 51 bases, with reading frame beginning at the first base. Reading the germline V gene gives CDR1 MDHEN and CDR2 SYDVKM. For this clone: Its antigen remains unidentified. The record has no base qualities; no much larger clone is one base away.

The trial excluded patients who had a history of autoimmune disease or were on systemic immunosuppression. Peripheral blood for TCR sequencing was collected from all dose cohorts at baseline, on cycle 4 day 1, and on cycle 7 day 1. The samples were drawn from a first-in-human, open-label, multicenter phase I dose-escalation trial of ivuxolimab. Adults with locally advanced or metastatic melanoma, renal cell carcinoma, hepatocellular carcinoma or head and neck squamous cell carcinoma were enrolled in the trial. CD4+ and CD8+ T cells were sorted separately from peripheral blood before TCR sequencing.

The origin of this receptor is an adult with an advanced solid tumor such as melanoma, head and neck, liver or kidney cancer. This specimen was CD4+ or CD8+ T cells sorted from blood, taken in a trial of the OX40 agonist ivuxolimab. This chain is built from TRBV28 and TRBJ2-2, with 8 junctional bases fitting TRBD2. Here is the DNA: TGTGCCAGCACCACCTTACAGCGGGGGCGAAACACCGGGGAGCTGTTTTTT. Its amino acids are CASTTLQRGRNTGELFF.